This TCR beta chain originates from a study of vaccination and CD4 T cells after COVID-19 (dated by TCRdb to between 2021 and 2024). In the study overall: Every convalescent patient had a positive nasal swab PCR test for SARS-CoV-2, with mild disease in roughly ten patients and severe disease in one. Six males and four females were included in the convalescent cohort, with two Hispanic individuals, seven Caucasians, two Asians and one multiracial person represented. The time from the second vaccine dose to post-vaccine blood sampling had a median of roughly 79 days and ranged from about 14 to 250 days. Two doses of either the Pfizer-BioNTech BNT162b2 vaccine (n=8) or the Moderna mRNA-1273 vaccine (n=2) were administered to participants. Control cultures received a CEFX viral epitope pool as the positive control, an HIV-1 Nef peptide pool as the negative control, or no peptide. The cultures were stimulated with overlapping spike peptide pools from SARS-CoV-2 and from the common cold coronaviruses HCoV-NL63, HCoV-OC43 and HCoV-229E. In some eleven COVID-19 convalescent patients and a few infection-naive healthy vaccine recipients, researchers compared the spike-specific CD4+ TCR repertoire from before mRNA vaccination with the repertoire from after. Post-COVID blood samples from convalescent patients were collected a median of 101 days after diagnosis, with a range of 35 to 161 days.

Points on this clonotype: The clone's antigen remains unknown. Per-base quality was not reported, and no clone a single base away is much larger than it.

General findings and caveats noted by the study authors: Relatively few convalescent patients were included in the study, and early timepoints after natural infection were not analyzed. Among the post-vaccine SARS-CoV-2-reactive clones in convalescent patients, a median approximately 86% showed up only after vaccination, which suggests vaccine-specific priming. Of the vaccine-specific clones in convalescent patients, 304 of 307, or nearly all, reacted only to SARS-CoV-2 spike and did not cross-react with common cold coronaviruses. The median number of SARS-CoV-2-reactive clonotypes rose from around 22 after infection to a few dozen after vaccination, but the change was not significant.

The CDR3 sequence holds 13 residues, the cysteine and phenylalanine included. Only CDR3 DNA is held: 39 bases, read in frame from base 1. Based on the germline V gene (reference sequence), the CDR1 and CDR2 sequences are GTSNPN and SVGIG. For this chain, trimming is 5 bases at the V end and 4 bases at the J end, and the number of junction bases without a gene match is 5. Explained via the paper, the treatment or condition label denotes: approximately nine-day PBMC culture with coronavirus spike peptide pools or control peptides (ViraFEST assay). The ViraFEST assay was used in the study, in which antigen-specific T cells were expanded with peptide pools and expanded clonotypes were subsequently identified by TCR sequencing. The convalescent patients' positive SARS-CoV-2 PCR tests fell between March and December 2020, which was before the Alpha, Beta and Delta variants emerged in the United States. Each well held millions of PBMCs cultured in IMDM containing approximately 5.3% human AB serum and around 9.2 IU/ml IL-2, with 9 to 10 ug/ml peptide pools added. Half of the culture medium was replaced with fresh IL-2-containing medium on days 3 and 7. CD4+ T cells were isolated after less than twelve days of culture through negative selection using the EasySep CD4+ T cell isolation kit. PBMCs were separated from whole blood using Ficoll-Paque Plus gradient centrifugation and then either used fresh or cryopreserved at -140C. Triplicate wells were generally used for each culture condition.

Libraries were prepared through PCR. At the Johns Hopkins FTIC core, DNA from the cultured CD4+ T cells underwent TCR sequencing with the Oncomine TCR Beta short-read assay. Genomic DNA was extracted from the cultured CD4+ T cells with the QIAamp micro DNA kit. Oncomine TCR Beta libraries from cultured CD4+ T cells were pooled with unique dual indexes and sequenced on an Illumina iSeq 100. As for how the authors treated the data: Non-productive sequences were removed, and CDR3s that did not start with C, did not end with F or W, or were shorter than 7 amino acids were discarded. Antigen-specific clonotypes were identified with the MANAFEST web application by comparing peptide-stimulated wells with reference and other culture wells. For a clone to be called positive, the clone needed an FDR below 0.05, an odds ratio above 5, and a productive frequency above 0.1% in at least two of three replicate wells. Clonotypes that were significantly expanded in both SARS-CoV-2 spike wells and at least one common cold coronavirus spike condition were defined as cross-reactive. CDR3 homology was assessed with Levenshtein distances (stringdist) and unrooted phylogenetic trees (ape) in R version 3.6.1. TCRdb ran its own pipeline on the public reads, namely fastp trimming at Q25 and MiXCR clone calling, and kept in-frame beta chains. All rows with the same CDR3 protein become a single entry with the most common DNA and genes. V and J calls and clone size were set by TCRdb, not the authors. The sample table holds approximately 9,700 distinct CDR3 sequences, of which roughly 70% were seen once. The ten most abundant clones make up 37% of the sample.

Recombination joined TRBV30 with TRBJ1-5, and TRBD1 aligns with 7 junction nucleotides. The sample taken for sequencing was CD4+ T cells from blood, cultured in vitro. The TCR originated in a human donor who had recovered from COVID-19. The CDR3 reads CAWGTAGNQPQHF. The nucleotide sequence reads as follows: TGTGCCTGGGGGACAGCGGGAAATCAGCCCCAGCATTTT.